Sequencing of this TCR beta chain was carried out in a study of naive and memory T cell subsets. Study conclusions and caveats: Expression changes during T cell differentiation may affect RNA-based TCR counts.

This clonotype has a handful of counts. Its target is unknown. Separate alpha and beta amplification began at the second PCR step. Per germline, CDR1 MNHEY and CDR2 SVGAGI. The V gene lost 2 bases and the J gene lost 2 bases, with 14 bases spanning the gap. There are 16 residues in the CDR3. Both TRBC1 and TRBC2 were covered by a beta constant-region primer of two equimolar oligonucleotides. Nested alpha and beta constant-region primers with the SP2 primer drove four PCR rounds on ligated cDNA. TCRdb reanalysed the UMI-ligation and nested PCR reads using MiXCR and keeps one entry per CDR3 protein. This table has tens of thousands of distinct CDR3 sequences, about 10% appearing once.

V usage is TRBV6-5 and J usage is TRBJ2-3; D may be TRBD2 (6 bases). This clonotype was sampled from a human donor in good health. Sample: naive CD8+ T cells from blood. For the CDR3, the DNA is TGTGCCAGCAGTTACGATACTAGCACCCTCACAGATACGCAGTATTTT. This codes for CASSYDTSTLTDTQYF.